This TCR beta chain appears in the sequencing data of a study of T cells in Graves' hyperthyroidism and ophthalmopathy. For the study at large: At initial diagnosis, before any treatment had begun, peripheral blood was obtained.

Trimming took 6 bases from V and 1 from J, leaving 9 bases between them. This CDR3 has 14 residues. The V gene's germline CDR1 is SGHTA and CDR2 FQGNSA. Regions amplified from RNA transcripts were the TCR beta CDR3 regions. HTBI primers drove first-round RT-PCR of the TCR CDR3. TCRdb independently ran MiXCR on the multiplex PCR reads; one entry per CDR3 protein. The sample lists hundreds of thousands of distinct CDR3 sequences, roughly an eighth seen once, with about a third in the top ten. In this sample, this clonotype turned up many times. The chain employs TRBV7-2 and TRBJ2-2; D not resolved. This sequence originates from a woman aged 40 to 50 with Graves' ophthalmopathy. The sample consisted of blood. This CDR3 reads CASSSRVNTGELFF. The CDR3 DNA follows: TGTGCCAGCAGTTCTCGCGTGAACACCGGGGAGCTGTTTTTT.